What follows is one T cell receptor beta chain and its context. Trimming shortened V by 2 bases and J by 9 bases, and 11 bases separated the two germline ends. Germline V lookup: CDR1 LGHDT, CDR2 YNNKEL (reference sequence). CDR3 length equals 13 residues. Transcripts of RNA were the source for amplifying TCR beta CDR3 regions. Scientists carried out first-round RT-PCR using HTBI primers and then a second-round multiplex PCR. TCRdb re-analysed the multiplex PCR reads in MiXCR, keeping a single row per CDR3 protein. Of around 1.1 million distinct CDR3 sequences listed, roughly 35% were seen once; the top ten hold around 10%. The data were obtained in a study of Graves' ophthalmopathy and Graves' hyperthyroidism.

Sequencing used peripheral blood or thyroid tissue (not recorded which). The rearrangement uses TRBV3-1 and TRBJ1-5; D is unclear. The source is an adult man with Graves' hyperthyroidism. The CDR3 protein is CASSQREQRPQHF. The CDR3 nucleotides are TGTGCCAGCAGCCAAAGGGAACAAAGGCCCCAGCATTTT.